Listed below are T cell receptor beta chains from one sample, sequenced in a study of monozygotic twins with inflammatory bowel disease. TCRdb reprocessed the 5' RACE reads, keeping one entry per CDR3 protein, no DNA. Its clone listing holds around 140,000 distinct CDR3 sequences. The sample taken for sequencing was blood. The source is a human donor with ulcerative colitis or Crohn's disease, or a healthy co-twin of an affected twin (not recorded which). CDR3s include the opening cysteine and the closing phenylalanine or tryptophan.

V	J	CDR3
TRBV5-1	TRBJ2-5	CASSLGWGEETQYF
TRBV12-3/TRBV12-4	TRBJ2-7	CASRRYDRESYEQYF
TRBV20-1	TRBJ2-3	CSARDPRGGTDTQYF
TRBV6-1	TRBJ1-5	CASSEARRAGNQPQHF
TRBV5-5	TRBJ2-5	CASSRRGAGETQYF
TRBV12-3/TRBV12-4	TRBJ1-2	CASSQNEGLAGYGYTF
TRBV18	TRBJ1-2	CASSPTRGQGAYGYTF
TRBV7-2	TRBJ1-4	CASSLVYWGSNEKLFF
TRBV18	TRBJ2-7	CASSPGLDSYEQYF
TRBV7-2	TRBJ2-3	CASSTQLAGGPGDTQYF
TRBV4-2	TRBJ2-5	CASSQDGDETQYF
TRBV7-2	TRBJ1-1	CASSLARSDAEAFF
TRBV30	TRBJ1-1	CAWSTTGRYAEAFF
TRBV7-2	TRBJ1-1	CASSRRDGTEAFF
TRBV20-1	TRBJ1-3	CSARDVGGSGNTIYF
TRBV7-9	TRBJ1-3	CASSPRNRANTIYF
TRBV30	TRBJ2-1	CAWMDGLAGNEQFF
TRBV20-1	TRBJ2-1	CSARVGVGYNEQFF
TRBV11-1	TRBJ1-1	CASSPLRRGLGENTEAFF
TRBV5-6	TRBJ2-7	CASSLVYGTLSYEQYF
TRBV3-1	TRBJ2-7	CASSQDTGDYEQYF
TRBV5-4	TRBJ2-5	CASSSRGREQETQYF
TRBV3-1	TRBJ2-7	CASSRTGQISYEQYF
TRBV20-1	TRBJ2-7	CSAAGAVLYEQYF
TRBV20-1	TRBJ2-1	CSARDASGGNNEQFF
TRBV27	TRBJ1-2	CASGNRGREYGYTF
TRBV4-3	TRBJ2-1	CASSQDTSTGSYNEQFF
TRBV20-1	TRBJ2-7	CSAKGLADYEQYF
TRBV5-1	TRBJ2-3	CASSLDGTRLSDTQYF
TRBV3-1	TRBJ2-7	CASTRGGSTYEQYF
TRBV11-2	TRBJ1-2	CAWLEGDYGYTF
TRBV7-2	TRBJ2-5	CASTTGRLWGQETQYF
TRBV5-1	TRBJ2-2	CACSRGLQNTGELFF
TRBV12-3/TRBV12-4	TRBJ1-2	CASSFSGFYGYTF
TRBV7-9	TRBJ1-5	CASSSSWEDRPQHF
TRBV7-3	TRBJ2-3	CASSLMVGEDTQYF
TRBV10-3	TRBJ2-5	CAITQSGAETQYF
TRBV6-2/TRBV6-3	TRBJ1-2	CASSIGRNYGYTF
TRBV24-1	TRBJ2-3	CATSDPRTGRDTQYF
TRBV19	TRBJ2-1	CASSILNSGDPYNEQFF
TRBV6-5	TRBJ1-1	CASSRDSGTEAFF
TRBV15	TRBJ2-2	CATSREDRDNTGELFF
TRBV10-3	TRBJ2-5	CAIQGLVWETQYF
TRBV7-9	TRBJ1-2	CASSLRDRGSSSYGYTF
TRBV5-1	TRBJ1-2	CASSTSQNYGYTF
TRBV7-2	TRBJ2-7	CASSLGGGSSEQYF
TRBV11-2	TRBJ2-7	CASISPWGAWYEQYF
TRBV11-2	TRBJ2-1	CASSFPTGPREQFF
TRBV28	TRBJ2-1	CASSFWGGRVDEQFF
TRBV30	TRBJ1-2	CAWSYGSAGYTF
TRBV6-2/TRBV6-3	TRBJ2-5	CASSGSGGDQETQYF
TRBV3-1	TRBJ2-2	CASSPGTGETGELFF
TRBV27	TRBJ1-3	CASSLLFPTGPTGNTIYF
TRBV6-1	TRBJ1-5	CASSLKGGFGGGGQPQHF
TRBV5-1	TRBJ2-2	CASSLATGLSVIGELFF
TRBV6-6	TRBJ2-2	CASRSSNTGELFF
TRBV20-1	TRBJ1-1	CSAGTGRSTEAFF